This TCR beta chain originates from a study of cytomegalovirus exposure and HLA in healthy donors. General study results and limits: Indistinguishable V segments, including TRBV6-2 and TRBV6-3, were excluded. A later analysis linked a missense variant in DCLRE1C to the trimming of TCR beta V and J genes. Associated with cytomegalovirus, according to the listing, were about 160 TCR beta chains. A prior analysis recorded that most TCR beta V segments were productive about 87% or about 30% of the time.

In regard to this clone: No antigen is known for it.

Trimming shortened V by 0 bases and J by 7 bases, and 9 bases separated the two germline ends. Germline lookup yields CDR1 MGHDK and CDR2 SYGVNS. This CDR3 is built from 13 residues. PCR employed 60 Vbeta and 13 Jbeta primers. The table came from immunoSEQ multiplex PCR; TCRdb's copy has only in-frame clones and leaves some out. The table has tens of thousands of clones, approximately 70% seen once. This chain uses TRBV25-1 with TRBJ1-2; D is undetermined. The origin of this receptor is a woman in her fifties or sixties in good health and CMV-seropositive. Sequences were obtained from PBMCs. CDR3: CASSEYRQSGYTF. CDR3 DNA: TGTGCCAGCAGTGAATATCGCCAGTCTGGCTACACCTTC.